This TCR beta chain was observed in a study of T cell repertoires in cytomegalovirus infection. Study-level information: Based on public TCR beta signatures, there were indications of CMV infection and of a matching HLA type.

MiXCR was run by TCRdb on the reads, yielding one entry per CDR3 protein. The table has about 160,000 distinct CDR3 sequences, roughly 18% seen once. Unmatched junction bases numbered 11, after V lost 6 bases and J lost 5 bases. There are 15 residues in the CDR3. Study-wide results and caveats: Identification of carriers of CMV plus the relevant HLA was achieved through cumulative public TCR beta family frequency. What dominated the ex vivo response were HLA-C-restricted CMV-specific TCR beta clonotypes.

Worth noting for this clonotype: Antigen unknown.

Sequenced: CD8+ T cells from PBMCs. The rearrangement joins TRBV12-3 or TRBV12-4 to TRBJ1-2, with 8 bases aligning to TRBD1. This clonotype originated in a human donor in good health (CMV status not recorded). Some clones in this sample may be carry-over from other donors' samples. This chain's CDR3 is CASSSQPGTGYGYTF. The CDR3 DNA follows: TGTGCCAGCAGCTCTCAACCCGGGACAGGTTATGGCTACACCTTC.